The 30 T cell receptor beta chains reported below all come from one sample, sequenced in a study of T cells in Graves' hyperthyroidism and ophthalmopathy. Amplification targeted TCR beta CDR3 regions from RNA transcripts. TCR CDR3 regions were first amplified by RT-PCR with HTBI primers. TCRdb used MiXCR to reprocess the multiplex PCR reads, holding one entry per CDR3 protein. This sample has over 650,000 distinct CDR3 sequences, with less than 20% found just once. Sequenced sample: blood. These receptor sequences come from a man in his late teens or twenties with Graves' hyperthyroidism.

In the case of this clonotype: A clone one base away is much larger, so this may be a read error. The V gene is TRBV11-2, the J gene TRBJ2-1, with 8 nucleotides matching TRBD1. The CDR3 is 14 amino acids. Per the germline V gene, CDR1 is SGHAT and CDR2 is FQNNGV. With V trimmed by 5 bases and J by 12 bases, 12 bases remained unmatched. For the CDR3, the DNA is TGTGCCAGCAGCATTTACAGGGGGTTTGGTGGGCAGTTCTTC. Encoded protein: CASSIYRGFGGQFF. The full variable domain, in which reference TRBV11-2 and TRBJ2-1 provide the parts outside the CDR3, is EAGVAQSPRYKIIEKRQSVAFWCNPISGHATLYWYQQILGQGPKLLIQFQNNGVVDDSQLPKDRFSAERLKGVDSTLKIQPAKLEDSAVYLCASSIYRGFGGQFFGPGTRLTVL.

This clonotype was detected only a few times. The CDR3 region has the DNA TGTGCCAGCAGTAGATCCGGGACACTCCACGAGCAGTACTTC. It codes for CASSRSGTLHEQYF. The V call is TRBV12-3 or TRBV12-4, the J call TRBJ2-7, with a possible D match to TRBD1 (6 bases). CDR3 size: 14 residues. V shed 5 bases and J shed 5 bases, with 16 bases lying between them.

The chain recombines TRBV10-3 with TRBJ2-7; 9 bases agree with TRBD2. CDR1 is ENHRY, CDR2 SYGVKD, per germline. CDR3 size: 16 residues. V lost 0 bases to trimming and J lost 6 bases; unmatched junction nucleotides: 9. The CDR3 loop is CAISESRAGGPGEQYF. Written as DNA, the CDR3 is TGTGCCATCAGTGAGTCGAGGGCGGGAGGGCCGGGCGAGCAGTACTTC.

This clonotype was recorded many times. This chain links TRBV12-3 or TRBV12-4 with TRBJ2-7; TRBD1 aligns across 7 bases. The CDR3 length is 16 residues. V shed 4 bases and J 0 bases; nucleotides not matched to a gene: 9. CDR3 DNA: TGTGCCAGCAGTTCACGACAGGGTGGCCCCTCCTACGAGCAGTACTTC. Protein product: CASSSRQGGPSYEQYF.

Many counts were recorded for this clonotype. The chain has TRBV12-3 or TRBV12-4 and TRBJ2-1; D may be TRBD1 or TRBD2 (5 bases each). V was shortened by 3 bases and J by 10 bases, with 16 bases between the two germline ends. The CDR3 consists of 14 residues. The DNA of the CDR3 is TGTGCCAGCAGTTTGTGGACTGGGGCCGCGGAGCAGTTCTTC. Its protein is CASSLWTGAAEQFF.

V usage is TRBV6-5 and J usage is TRBJ1-2; weak D call: TRBD1 (5 bases). V was shortened by 0 bases and J by 4 bases, with 18 bases between the two germline ends. The CDR3 runs 17 residues. Germline V gene data show CDR1 as MNHEY and CDR2 as SVGAGI. CDR3 DNA sequence: TGTGCCAGCAGTTACTCGACACTTCGTGACAGCGTCTATGGCTACACCTTC. Protein: CASSYSTLRDSVYGYTF.

The gene calls are TRBV28 and TRBJ1-2; D unclear. The V end was cut by 5 bases, the J end by 4 bases, with 8 bases between. Germline assignment: CDR1 MDHEN and CDR2 SYDVKM. The CDR3 loop spans 12 amino acids. Written as DNA, the CDR3 is TGTGCCAGCAGTCCTACCCCCTATGGCTACACCTTC. It encodes CASSPTPYGYTF.

For this clonotype: Being one base from a much bigger clone, this may be a read error. CDR3 nucleotides: TGTGCCAGCAGCCGCAGGATATTGCCCCAGCATTTT. Translation gives CASSRRILPQHF. The rearrangement links TRBV6-1 to TRBJ1-5; unclear D gene. In germline, CDR1 is MNHNS, CDR2 SASEGT. The CDR3 runs 12 residues. Trimming left V 6 bases short and J 9 bases short, with 12 bases between.

Of note for this clonotype: A read error may explain this, as a much larger clone is one base away. The chain links TRBV11-2 to TRBJ2-3; D gene unclear. The CDR3 covers 15 residues. Germline loops: CDR1 SGHAT, CDR2 FQNNGV. V gave up 2 bases and J gave up 5 bases, with 14 bases separating them. CDR3 nucleotides: TGTGCCAGCAGCTTAATCGGTATCTCAGGAGATACGCAGTATTTT. This gives the protein CASSLIGISGDTQYF.

This clonotype was recorded at least ten times. This chain uses TRBV28 with TRBJ2-7, with D tentatively TRBD1 or TRBD2 (5 bases each). Trimming took off 6 bases at V and 0 bases at J, with 9 bases between the two ends. The CDR3 spans 13 residues. CDR1 and CDR2 (germline): MDHEN, SYDVKM. The CDR3 reads CASRGDGSYEQYF. The CDR3 region has the DNA TGTGCCAGCAGGGGGGACGGCTCCTACGAGCAGTACTTC.

This clonotype was seen repeatedly, ten times or more. This chain connects TRBV27 to TRBJ1-1; unclear D gene. Germline values: CDR1 MNHEY, CDR2 SMNVEV (reference sequence). V was trimmed by 5 bases and J by 6 bases, leaving 7 bases between them. The CDR3 consists of 11 residues. The CDR3: CASSQGPEAFF. CDR3 DNA: TGTGCCAGCAGTCAAGGGCCTGAAGCTTTCTTT.

The chain uses TRBV12-3 or TRBV12-4 and TRBJ2-7; 8 positions match TRBD2. The CDR3 covers 16 residues. Germline trimming cut 4 bases from V and 2 bases from J; bases unmatched to any gene: 10. The CDR3 is CASSSSLTSVTYEQYF. The DNA for the CDR3 is TGTGCCAGCAGTTCCTCTTTGACTAGCGTAACCTACGAGCAGTACTTC.

This clonotype was recorded a few times. This CDR3 is CASSASPGTFRPYNEQFF. The CDR3 region has the DNA TGTGCCAGCAGTGCCAGTCCCGGGACTTTTCGCCCCTACAATGAGCAGTTCTTC. The gene calls are TRBV25-1 and TRBJ2-1, with D possibly matching TRBD2 (6 bases). Between the trimmed V and J ends, which lost 4 bases and 2 bases, there was a span of 21 bases. The CDR3 length is 18 residues. The germline CDR1 and CDR2 sequences are MGHDK and SYGVNS.

In this sample, this clonotype turned up many times. The chain recombines TRBV12-3 or TRBV12-4 with TRBJ2-1, with 13 positions matching TRBD2. The CDR3 totals 15 residues. The V segment lost 6 bases and the J segment 13 bases; nucleotides outside the gene matches: 12. The CDR3 loop is CASRDGTSGIANQFF. The CDR3, as DNA: TGTGCCAGCAGGGATGGGACTAGCGGGATAGCGAATCAGTTCTTC.

Ten or more counts support this clonotype. The rearrangement links TRBV11-1 to TRBJ2-7; TRBD1 matches at 7 bases. The ends lost 5 bases at V and 3 bases at J; junction bases unmatched: 7. Germline V gene data show CDR1 as SGHAT and CDR2 as FQDESV (reference sequence). CDR3 size: 14 residues. The DNA of the CDR3 is TGTGCCAGCAGCCTAAACCGGGACAGCTACGAGCAGTACTTC. It specifies CASSLNRDSYEQYF. The full variable domain, in which reference TRBV11-1 and TRBJ2-7 provide the parts outside the CDR3, is EAEVAQSPRYKITEKSQAVAFWCDPISGHATLYWYRQILGQGPELLVQFQDESVVDDSQLPKDRFSAERLKGVDSTLKIQPAELGDSAMYLCASSLNRDSYEQYFGPGTRLTVT.

This clonotype was detected ten times or more. This chain links TRBV2 with TRBJ1-5, with 10 bases fitting TRBD1. V trimming: 5 bases; J trimming: 2 bases; junction bases outside the gene matches: 9. Germline V gene lookup returns CDR1 SNHLY and CDR2 FYNNEI. There are 17 residues in the CDR3. The CDR3 reads CASSHTGTGAGNQPQHF. In DNA, the CDR3 is TGTGCCAGCAGTCATACCGGGACAGGGGCAGGCAATCAGCCCCAGCATTTT. The variable domain in full, with the rest retrieved from reference TRBV2 and TRBJ1-5, is EPEVTQTPSHQVTQMGQEVILRCVPISNHLYFYWYRQILGQKVEFLVSFYNNEISEKSEIFDDQFSVERPDGSNFTLKIRSTKLEDSAMYFCASSHTGTGAGNQPQHFGDGTRLSIL.

Ten or more counts support this clonotype. The chain joins TRBV4-1 to TRBJ2-7; 12 positions agree with TRBD2. The CDR3 sequence is 18 residues long. Germline CDR1 is MGHRA and CDR2 is YSYEKL. Trimming at V came to 6 bases and at J to 2 bases, leaving 14 bases not matched to a gene. This chain's CDR3 is CASSWIKTSGRKAYEQYF. Here the CDR3 DNA reads TGCGCCAGCAGTTGGATCAAAACTAGCGGGAGGAAAGCCTACGAGCAGTACTTC.

This clonotype was counted between two and nine times. The rearrangement joins TRBV6-5 to TRBJ1-2, with TRBD1 identical over 8 bases. The length of the CDR3 is 15 residues. CDR1 MNHEY and CDR2 SVGAGI come from the germline V gene. With V trimmed by 0 bases and J by 4 bases, 4 bases remained unmatched. The CDR3 coding sequence is TGTGCCAGCAGTTACTCTATCAGGGGGCCCTATGGCTACACCTTC. It yields the protein CASSYSIRGPYGYTF.

The chain employs TRBV6-2 or TRBV6-3 and TRBJ1-1; D gene unclear. CDR1 is MNHEY, CDR2 SVGEGT, per germline. The CDR3 consists of 12 residues. The V and J ends lost 0 bases and 5 bases respectively, with 4 bases between them. CDR3 DNA: TGTGCCAGCAGTTACTCGAGTACTGAAGCTTTCTTT. Its protein product is CASSYSSTEAFF.

This clonotype was found many times. V and J are TRBV24-1 and TRBJ2-3, with D hard to call. CDR3 length: 16 residues. V gave up 3 bases and J gave up 0 bases, with 12 bases separating them. Germline assignment: CDR1 KGHDR and CDR2 SFDVKD. The DNA of the CDR3 is TGTGCCACCAGTGATCCGAAGATGGCTAGCACAGATACGCAGTATTTT. Protein product: CATSDPKMASTDTQYF.

This clonotype has at least ten counts. The chain combines TRBV11-2 with TRBJ2-1, with D perhaps TRBD2 (6 bases). The V gene lost 5 bases and the J gene lost 2 bases, with 7 bases spanning the gap. CDR3 length: 13 residues. The germline V gene has CDR1 SGHAT and CDR2 FQNNGV. The CDR3 region has the DNA TGTGCCAGCAGCCGGAGGGCCTACAATGAGCAGTTCTTC. Protein: CASSRRAYNEQFF. The whole variable domain, filled in from reference TRBV11-2 and TRBJ2-1, reads EAGVAQSPRYKIIEKRQSVAFWCNPISGHATLYWYQQILGQGPKLLIQFQNNGVVDDSQLPKDRFSAERLKGVDSTLKIQPAKLEDSAVYLCASSRRAYNEQFFGPGTRLTVL.

The V gene is TRBV4-3, the J gene TRBJ2-1, with D possibly TRBD1 on 6 matching bases. Germline CDR1 and CDR2: LGHNA and YSLEER. Trimming pared 3 bases from V and 8 bases from J, leaving 11 bases between. The CDR3 runs 13 residues. The CDR3 reads CASSHRTVHEQFF. DNA for the CDR3: TGCGCCAGCAGCCATCGGACAGTCCATGAGCAGTTCTTC.

This clonotype was detected many times. J is TRBJ2-7 and V is TRBV27; TRBD2 is a possible D gene (5 bases). CDR1 MNHEY and CDR2 SMNVEV come from the germline V gene (reference sequence). Trimming took 4 bases from V and 6 from J, leaving 10 bases between them. This CDR3 is built from 12 residues. CDR3 in amino acids: CASSYGGAEQYF. In DNA, the CDR3 is TGTGCCAGCAGTTACGGAGGAGCCGAGCAGTACTTC.

Ten or more counts support this clonotype. V gene TRBV28 combines with J gene TRBJ1-6; D gene ambiguous. From germline, CDR1 is MDHEN and CDR2 SYDVKM. The CDR3 covers 14 residues. The V end lost 3 bases, the J end lost 5 bases, and 8 bases lay between the germline ends. CDR3 loop: CASSLTSNNSPLHF. For the CDR3, the DNA is TGTGCCAGCAGTTTGACATCCAATAATTCACCCCTCCACTTT.

This clonotype was found many times. The V gene is TRBV30, the J gene TRBJ2-7; TRBD1 matches 11 bases. V lost 3 bases to trimming and J lost 3 bases; unmatched junction nucleotides: 13. Per germline, CDR1 GTSNPN and CDR2 SVGIG (reference sequence). The CDR3 covers 17 residues. CDR3 protein: CAWRGIGQGAGNYEQYF. The CDR3 DNA follows: TGTGCCTGGAGGGGGATAGGACAGGGGGCGGGAAACTACGAGCAGTACTTC.

Regarding this clonotype: A read error may produce the germline difference seen at one junction end. The rearrangement uses TRBV28 and TRBJ2-3; 16 bases fit TRBD2. CDR3 length: 18 amino acids. Germline CDR1 and CDR2: MDHEN and SYDVKM. Written as DNA, the CDR3 is TGTGCCAGCAGTTTTCCGGGACTAGCGGGAGGGAACACAGGTACGCAGTATTTT. Translating gives CASSFPGLAGGNTGTQYF.

The V and J genes are TRBV3-1 and TRBJ1-2; tentatively, D is TRBD1 (5 bases). Looked up from germline, CDR1 is LGHDT and CDR2 is YNNKEL (reference sequence). The CDR3 loop spans 14 amino acids. V lost 4 bases, J lost 8 bases, and 17 bases lay in between. Here the CDR3 DNA reads TGTGCCAGCAGCCCCCGGGACGGATTTTACGGCTACACCTTC. Translation: CASSPRDGFYGYTF.

At least ten counts were recorded for this clonotype. The rearrangement joins TRBV3-1 to TRBJ1-1; D perhaps matches TRBD1 (5 bases). CDR3 length: 14 residues. Germline V lookup: CDR1 LGHDT, CDR2 YNNKEL (reference sequence). The V and J ends lost 1 base and 4 bases respectively, with 10 bases between them. CDR3 protein: CASSQVGVGTEAFF. The CDR3 DNA reads as TGTGCCAGCAGCCAAGTGGGGGTCGGCACTGAAGCTTTCTTT.

This clonotype occurred a few times. J is TRBJ2-7 and V is TRBV24-1; 8 positions match TRBD1. Trimming cost V 4 bases and J 4 bases; bases outside gene matches: 8. The V gene's germline CDR1 is KGHDR and CDR2 SFDVKD. The CDR3 contains 15 residues. This CDR3 is CATSDPGQGQYEQYF. The DNA for the CDR3 is TGTGCCACCAGTGACCCCGGACAGGGACAATACGAGCAGTACTTC.

The rearrangement links TRBV30 to TRBJ2-1, with TRBD2 matching 12 bases. Germline CDR1 and CDR2: GTSNPN and SVGIG (reference sequence). The CDR3 runs 12 residues. This CDR3 is CALAGGFYEQFF. In DNA, the CDR3 is TGTGCGCTAGCGGGAGGGTTCTATGAGCAGTTCTTC.